This TCR beta chain was sequenced in a study of cytomegalovirus exposure and HLA in healthy donors. CDR3 length: 16 residues. V trimming: 2 bases; J trimming: 4 bases; junction bases outside the gene matches: 4. Per germline, CDR1 SSHAT and CDR2 FNYEAQ (reference sequence). 60 Vbeta and 13 Jbeta primers were used in PCR. The repertoire was sequenced with immunoSEQ multiplex PCR; TCRdb's copy has only in-frame clones and lacks some. The sample records around 150,000 clones, approximately 86% being singletons. This receptor was identified in a woman aged 18-29 years in good health and CMV-seronegative. The V and J genes are TRBV7-7 and TRBJ2-5, with 13 bases that match TRBD2. The sequenced material came from PBMCs. CDR3 bases: TGTGCCAGCAGCTTAAGACTAGCGGGGGGCGGAGAGACCCAGTACTTC. Its protein product is CASSLRLAGGGETQYF.